A single sample is the source of the 8 T cell receptor beta chains below, sequenced in a study of blood T cells in healthy people across ages. A second PCR, run for 7 to 11 cycles, used a sample-barcoded 5' primer plus a J-beta primer mix. MiXCR was run by TCRdb on the 5' RACE reads, yielding one entry per CDR3 protein. The sample includes about 1,800,000 distinct CDR3 sequences, over 25% of them seen just once. Material: blood. The source of these receptors is a woman aged 30 to 39 in good health.

V is TRBV20-1 and J is TRBJ2-3; 11 positions agree with TRBD2. V lost 5 bases, J lost 3 bases, and 4 bases stayed unmatched. The V gene's germline CDR1 is DFQATT and CDR2 SNEGSKA (reference sequence). This CDR3 has 14 amino acids. CDR3 amino acids: CSAELAGETDTQYF. CDR3 bases: TGCAGTGCTGAACTAGCGGGAGAGACAGATACGCAGTATTTT.

This clonotype showed up many times. This chain joins TRBV4-3 and TRBJ2-1; D call uncertain. Germline V gene sequence: CDR1 LGHNA, CDR2 YSLEER. CDR3 length: 11 residues. The V end was cut by 2 bases, the J end by 9 bases, with 5 bases between. The CDR3 bases are TGCGCCAGCAGCCAATTTGGTGAGCAGTTCTTC. It translates to CASSQFGEQFF.

The V and J genes are TRBV2 and TRBJ2-1, with TRBD2 matching 10 bases. CDR3 length: 12 residues. J gave up 15 bases and V 2 bases, and 4 bases lay outside the gene matches. The germline CDR1 and CDR2 sequences are SNHLY and FYNNEI. The CDR3 region has the DNA TGTGCCAGCAGTGAACTAGCGGGAGACCTGTTCTTC. It is translated as CASSELAGDLFF. The variable domain in full, completed from reference TRBV2 and TRBJ2-1, reads EPEVTQTPSHQVTQMGQEVILRCVPISNHLYFYWYRQILGQKVEFLVSFYNNEISEKSEIFDDQFSVERPDGSNFTLKIRSTKLEDSAMYFCASSELAGDLFFGPGTRLTVL.

The chain uses TRBV29-1 and TRBJ2-3, with TRBD2 matching 11 bases. CDR3 length equals 14 residues. Germline CDR1 is SQVTM and CDR2 is ANQGSEA. J was trimmed by 4 bases and V by 6 bases; bases with no gene match: 6. The DNA for the CDR3 is TGCAGCGTCTGGCTAGCGGGGGGACCAGATACGCAGTATTTT. Protein product: CSVWLAGGPDTQYF.

This clonotype has a handful of counts. The rearrangement uses TRBV5-1 and TRBJ1-2; D call uncertain. This CDR3 region has 15 residues. Trimming took off 5 bases at V and 5 bases at J, with 19 bases between the two ends. CDR1 is SGHRS and CDR2 is YFSETQ in the germline V gene. Here the CDR3 reads CASRISVAERYGYTF. For the CDR3, the DNA is TGCGCCAGCAGGATTTCTGTGGCAGAAAGATATGGCTACACCTTC. Full variable domain (remainder filled in from reference TRBV5-1 and TRBJ1-2): KAGVTQTPRYLIKTRGQQVTLSCSPISGHRSVSWYQQTPGQGLQFLFEYFSETQRNKGNFPGRFSGRQFSNSRSEMNVSTLELGDSALYLCASRISVAERYGYTFGSGTRLTVV.

This clonotype has a handful of counts. The V and J genes are TRBV5-1 and TRBJ1-2; 7 bases align to TRBD1. This CDR3 contains 15 residues. Germline CDR1 SGHRS, CDR2 YFSETQ. Losses at the gene ends were 3 bases for V and 7 bases for J; bases not matched to a gene: 12. This CDR3 reads CASSSAPQGGLGYTF. The CDR3 DNA is TGCGCCAGCAGCTCAGCCCCCCAGGGGGGGCTTGGCTACACCTTC.

This sequence joins TRBV1 and TRBJ2-3; the table names TRBD2, a call not compared with the DNA. TRBV1 is a listed pseudogene. There are 16 residues in the CDR3. This CDR3 is CTSSQELTSSTDTQYF. The CDR3 bases are TGCACCAGCAGCCAAGAACTGACTAGCTCCACAGATACGCAGTATTTT.

This clonotype has ten or more counts. The chain's CDR3 is CASRPTSGGAYNEQFF. In nucleotides, the CDR3 is TGCGCCAGCAGGCCGACTAGCGGGGGGGCGTACAATGAGCAGTTCTTC. This rearrangement joins TRBV5-1 to TRBJ2-1, with 14 bases that match TRBD2. This CDR3 contains 16 residues. The germline V gene encodes CDR1 SGHRS and CDR2 YFSETQ. The J segment lost 4 bases and the V segment lost 5 bases, leaving 5 bases of the junction unmatched. Full variable domain (outside the CDR3, taken from reference TRBV5-1 and TRBJ2-1): KAGVTQTPRYLIKTRGQQVTLSCSPISGHRSVSWYQQTPGQGLQFLFEYFSETQRNKGNFPGRFSGRQFSNSRSEMNVSTLELGDSALYLCASRPTSGGAYNEQFFGPGTRLTVL.